This T cell receptor (beta chain) stems from a study of blood T cell repertoires in COVID-19. Study information: PBMCs, B-cell-depleted T cells, or T cells provided the cDNA or gDNA that made up the material.

TCRdb's table, derived via immunoSEQ multiplex PCR, lists solely in-frame clones and lacks some. The data hold about 320,000 clones, with more than 75% observed a single time. Study members were between about 18 and 100 years old and lived in some 22 US regions. CDR1 and CDR2 from the germline V gene are LGHNA and YSLEER. The CDR3 contains 15 residues. The trim removed 4 bases at V and 0 bases at J, leaving 3 bases unmatched. The TCR originated in a man aged 55 to 70 who had recovered from COVID-19. The chain combines TRBV4-3 with TRBJ1-5; 7 bases are shared with TRBD1. Sequenced material: PBMCs or T cells enriched from blood (not recorded which). This CDR3 is CASSPGQYSNQPQHF. The DNA for the CDR3 is TGCGCCAGCAGCCCGGGACAGTATAGCAATCAGCCCCAGCATTTT.